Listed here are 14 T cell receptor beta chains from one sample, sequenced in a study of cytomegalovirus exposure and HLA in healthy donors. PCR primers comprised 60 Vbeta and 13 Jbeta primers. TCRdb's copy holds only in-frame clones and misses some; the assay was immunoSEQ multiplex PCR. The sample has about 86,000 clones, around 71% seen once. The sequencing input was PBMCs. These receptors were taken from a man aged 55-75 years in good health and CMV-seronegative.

This chain's CDR3 is CASSQTRAPQETQYF. In DNA form, the CDR3 reads TGTGCCAGCAGCCAAACCAGGGCCCCTCAAGAGACCCAGTACTTC. The J gene is TRBJ2-5, the V gene TRBV7-9; a possible D gene is TRBD1 (5 bases). The CDR3 contains 15 residues. Germline V gene data show CDR1 as SEHNR and CDR2 as FQNEAQ (reference sequence). V was shortened by 5 bases and J by 2 bases, with 15 bases between the two germline ends.

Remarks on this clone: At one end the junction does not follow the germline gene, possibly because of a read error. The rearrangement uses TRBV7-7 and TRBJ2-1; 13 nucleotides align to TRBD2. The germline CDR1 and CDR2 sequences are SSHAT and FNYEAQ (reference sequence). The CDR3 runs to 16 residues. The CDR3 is CASSSRLAGGIDEQFF. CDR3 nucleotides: TGTGCTAGCAGCTCCCGACTAGCGGGAGGTATAGATGAGCAGTTCTTC.

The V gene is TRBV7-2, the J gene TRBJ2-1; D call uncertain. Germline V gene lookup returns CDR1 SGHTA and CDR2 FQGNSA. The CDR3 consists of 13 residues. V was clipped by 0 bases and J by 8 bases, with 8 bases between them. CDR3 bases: TGTGCCAGCAGCTTAGCGAAACGGGATGAGCAGTTCTTC. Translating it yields CASSLAKRDEQFF.

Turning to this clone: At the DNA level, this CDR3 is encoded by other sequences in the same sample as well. This CDR3 is CASSAGLAGGLYEQYF. Here the CDR3 DNA reads TGTGCCAGCAGCGCCGGACTAGCGGGGGGCCTCTACGAGCAGTACTTC. V is TRBV9 and J is TRBJ2-7; 14 bases agree with TRBD2. CDR3 length: 16 amino acids. Germline loops: CDR1 SGDLS, CDR2 YYNGEE. The V and J ends lost 3 bases and 3 bases, in that order; junction bases with no gene match: 5.

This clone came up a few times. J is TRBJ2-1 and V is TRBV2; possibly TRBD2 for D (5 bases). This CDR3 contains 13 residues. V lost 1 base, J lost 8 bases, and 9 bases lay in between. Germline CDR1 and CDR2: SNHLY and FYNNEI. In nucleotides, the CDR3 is TGTGCCAGCAGTGAAGATCAGGACTATGAGCAGTTCTTC. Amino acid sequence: CASSEDQDYEQFF.

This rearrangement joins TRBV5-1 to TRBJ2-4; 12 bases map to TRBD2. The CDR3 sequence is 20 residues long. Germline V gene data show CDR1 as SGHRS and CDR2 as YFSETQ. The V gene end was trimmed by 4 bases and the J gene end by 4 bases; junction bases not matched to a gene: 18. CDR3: CASSLGWTSGTGRWKNIQYF. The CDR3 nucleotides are TGCGCCAGCAGCCTGGGTTGGACTAGCGGGACCGGGAGGTGGAAAAACATTCAGTACTTC.

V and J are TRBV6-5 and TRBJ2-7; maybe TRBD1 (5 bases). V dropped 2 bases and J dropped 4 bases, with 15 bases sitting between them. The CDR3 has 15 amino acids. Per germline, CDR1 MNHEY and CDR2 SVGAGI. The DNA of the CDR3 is TGTGCCAGCAGTTACAATCAGGGCCTACAATACGAGCAGTACTTC. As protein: CASSYNQGLQYEQYF.

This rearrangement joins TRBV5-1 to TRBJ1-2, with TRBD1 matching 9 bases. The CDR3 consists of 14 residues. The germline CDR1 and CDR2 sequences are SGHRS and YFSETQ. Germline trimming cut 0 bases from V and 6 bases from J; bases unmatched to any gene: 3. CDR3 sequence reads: CASSLGGQGNGYTF. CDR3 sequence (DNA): TGCGCCAGCAGCTTGGGGGGACAGGGTAATGGCTACACCTTC.

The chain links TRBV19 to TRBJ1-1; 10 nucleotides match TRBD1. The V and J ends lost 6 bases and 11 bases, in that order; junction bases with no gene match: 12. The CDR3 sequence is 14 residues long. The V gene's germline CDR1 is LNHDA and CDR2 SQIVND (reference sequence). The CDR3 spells CASRMNGDRGTAFF. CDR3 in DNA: TGTGCCAGTAGGATGAACGGGGACAGGGGTACCGCTTTCTTT.

CDR3 sequence reads: CASSPLGQGYDEQYF. The CDR3 DNA follows: TGTGCCAGCAGCCCACTCGGACAGGGATATGACGAGCAGTACTTC. The chain links TRBV5-6 to TRBJ2-5; 8 positions agree with TRBD1. The J call is in doubt because the DNA end fits TRBJ2-7 better. Looked up from germline, CDR1 is SGHDT and CDR2 is YYEEEE. This CDR3 region has 15 residues.

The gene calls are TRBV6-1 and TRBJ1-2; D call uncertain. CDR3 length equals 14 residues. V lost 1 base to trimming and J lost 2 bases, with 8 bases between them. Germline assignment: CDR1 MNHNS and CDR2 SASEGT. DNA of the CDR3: TGTGCCAGCAGTGAAGGGTACTCCAACTATGGCTACACCTTC. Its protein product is CASSEGYSNYGYTF.

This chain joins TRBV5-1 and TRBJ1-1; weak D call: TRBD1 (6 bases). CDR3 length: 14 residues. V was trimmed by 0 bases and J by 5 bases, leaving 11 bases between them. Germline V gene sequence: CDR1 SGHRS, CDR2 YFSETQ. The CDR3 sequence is CASSLGGQGTEAFF. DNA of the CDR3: TGCGCCAGCAGCTTGGGGGGGCAGGGAACTGAAGCTTTCTTT.

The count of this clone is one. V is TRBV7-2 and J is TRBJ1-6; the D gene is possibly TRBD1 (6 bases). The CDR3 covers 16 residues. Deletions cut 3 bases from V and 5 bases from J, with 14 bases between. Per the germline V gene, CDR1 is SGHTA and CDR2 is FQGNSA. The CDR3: CASSFSGQTDNSPLHF. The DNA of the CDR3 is TGTGCCAGCAGCTTCTCTGGACAGACGGATAATTCACCCCTCCACTTT.

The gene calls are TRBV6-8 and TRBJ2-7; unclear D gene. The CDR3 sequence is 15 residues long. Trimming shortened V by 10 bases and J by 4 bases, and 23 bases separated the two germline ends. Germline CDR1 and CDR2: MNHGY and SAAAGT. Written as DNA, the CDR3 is TGTGCCACCCCAACCCAGTGGCCGCTCTTTTACGAGCAGTACTTC. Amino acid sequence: CATPTQWPLFYEQYF.